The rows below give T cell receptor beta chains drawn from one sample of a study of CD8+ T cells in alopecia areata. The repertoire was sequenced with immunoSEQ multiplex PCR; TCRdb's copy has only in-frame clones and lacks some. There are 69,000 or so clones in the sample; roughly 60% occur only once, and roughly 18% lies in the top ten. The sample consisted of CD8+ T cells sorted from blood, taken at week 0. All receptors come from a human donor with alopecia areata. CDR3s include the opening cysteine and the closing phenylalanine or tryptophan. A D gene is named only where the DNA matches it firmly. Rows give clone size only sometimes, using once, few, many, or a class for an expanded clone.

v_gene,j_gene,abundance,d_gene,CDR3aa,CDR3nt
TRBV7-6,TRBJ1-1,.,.,CASSPRQGTEAFF,TGTGCCAGCAGCCCGCGCCAGGGCACTGAAGCTTTCTTT
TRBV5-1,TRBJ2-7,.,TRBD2,CASSEGLAEGYEQYF,TGCGCCAGCAGCGAGGGACTAGCGGAGGGCTACGAGCAGTACTTC
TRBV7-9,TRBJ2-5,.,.,CASVSKGRAEETQYF,TGTGCCAGCGTTTCCAAGGGACGGGCCGAAGAGACCCAGTACTTC
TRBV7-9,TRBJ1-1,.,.,CASSSTILLNTEAFF,TGTGCCAGCAGCTCAACCATCCTCTTGAACACTGAAGCTTTCTTT
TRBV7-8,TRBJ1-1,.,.,CASSLVKPNTEAFF,TGTGCCAGCAGCTTAGTGAAACCGAACACTGAAGCTTTCTTT
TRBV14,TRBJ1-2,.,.,CASSQDRTPVYGYTF,TGTGCCAGCAGCCAAGATCGGACCCCCGTCTATGGCTACACCTTC
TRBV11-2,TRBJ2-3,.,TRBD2,CASQAGGGADTQYF,TGTGCCAGCCAAGCCGGGGGGGGCGCAGATACGCAGTATTTT
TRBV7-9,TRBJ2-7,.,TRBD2,CASSQTSGRVYEQYF,TGTGCCAGCAGTCAAACTAGCGGGAGGGTCTACGAGCAGTACTTC
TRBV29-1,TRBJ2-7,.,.,CSVEERAGYEQYF,TGCAGCGTTGAAGAAAGGGCAGGGTACGAGCAGTACTTC
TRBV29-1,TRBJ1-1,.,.,CSAIDSGEAFF,TGCAGCGCCATAGACAGCGGAGAAGCTTTCTTT
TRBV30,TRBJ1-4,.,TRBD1,CAWSVRVDRVGWEKLFF,TGTGCCTGGAGTGTACGAGTGGACAGGGTCGGTTGGGAAAAACTGTTTTTT
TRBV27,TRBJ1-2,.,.,CASSLLGGGYGYTF,TGTGCCAGCAGTCTCTTGGGGGGAGGCTATGGCTACACCTTC
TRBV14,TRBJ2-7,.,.,CASSQDLGGGAYEQYF,TGTGCCAGCAGCCAAGATCTTGGAGGGGGGGCTTACGAGCAGTACTTC
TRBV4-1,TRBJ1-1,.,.,CASSFADTGFNTEAFF,TGCGCCAGCAGCTTCGCTGATACAGGTTTTAACACTGAAGCTTTCTTT
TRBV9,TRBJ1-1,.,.,CASSVKDGVTNEAFF,TGTGCCAGCAGCGTAAAGGACGGAGTTACTAATGAAGCTTTCTTT
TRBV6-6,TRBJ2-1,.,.,CASSFGQEQFF,TGTGCCAGCAGTTTCGGACAGGAGCAGTTCTTC
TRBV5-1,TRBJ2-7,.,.,CASSLSLDEQYF,TGCGCCAGCAGCTTATCGCTCGACGAGCAGTACTTC
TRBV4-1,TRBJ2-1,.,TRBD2,CASSQEPSGIYNEQFF,TGCGCCAGCAGCCAAGAGCCTAGCGGAATCTACAATGAGCAGTTCTTC
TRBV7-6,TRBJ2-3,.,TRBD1,CASSSRDRDGRPDTQYF,TGTGCCAGCAGCTCCAGGGACAGGGATGGCCGTCCAGATACGCAGTATTTT
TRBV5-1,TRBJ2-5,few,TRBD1,CASSGGQGAREETQYF,TGCGCCAGCAGCGGGGGACAGGGGGCGAGGGAAGAGACCCAGTACTTC
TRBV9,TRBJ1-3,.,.,CASSGTRDGNTIYF,TGTGCCAGCAGCGGCACAAGGGACGGAAACACCATATATTTT
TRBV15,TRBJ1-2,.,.,CATSSNVGRGYTF,TGTGCCACCAGCAGTAACGTCGGTCGTGGCTACACCTTC
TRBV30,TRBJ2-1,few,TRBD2,CAWSSGTYNEQFF,TGTGCCTGGAGTAGCGGGACCTACAATGAGCAGTTCTTC
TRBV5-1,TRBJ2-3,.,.,CASSPESDTQYF,TGCGCCAGCAGCCCGGAGTCAGATACGCAGTATTTT
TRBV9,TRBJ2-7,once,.,CASSVAGDYEQYF,TGTGCCAGCAGCGTAGCTGGGGATTACGAGCAGTACTTC
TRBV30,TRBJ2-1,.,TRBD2,CAWSANGREGPYNEQFF,TGTGCCTGGAGTGCCAATGGGCGGGAGGGACCCTACAATGAGCAGTTCTTC
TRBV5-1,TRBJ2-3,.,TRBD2,CASSLGTSGGASDTQYF,TGCGCCAGCAGCTTGGGGACTAGCGGGGGGGCCTCAGATACGCAGTATTTT
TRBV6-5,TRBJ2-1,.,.,CASSYGSGNNEQFF,TGTGCCAGCAGTTACGGATCCGGAAACAATGAGCAGTTCTTC
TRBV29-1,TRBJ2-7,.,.,CSVEDSYEQYF,TGCAGCGTTGAGGACAGCTACGAGCAGTACTTC
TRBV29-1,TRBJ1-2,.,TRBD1,CSVLQGRRGYTF,TGCAGCGTTTTACAGGGGCGACGGGGCTACACCTTC
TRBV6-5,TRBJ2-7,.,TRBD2,CASSPSGGFSEQYF,TGTGCCAGCAGTCCTAGCGGGGGGTTTAGCGAGCAGTACTTC
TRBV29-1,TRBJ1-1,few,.,CSVQGSETEAFF,TGCAGCGTACAGGGCTCGGAGACTGAAGCTTTCTTT
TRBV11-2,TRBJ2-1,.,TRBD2,CASSPPSGGAPNEQFF,TGTGCCAGCAGCCCGCCTAGCGGGGGGGCTCCCAATGAGCAGTTCTTC
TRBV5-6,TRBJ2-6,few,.,CASSLAEDPRGANVLTF,TGTGCCAGCAGCTTGGCCGAGGACCCCCGAGGGGCCAACGTCCTGACTTTC
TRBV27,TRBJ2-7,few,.,CASSVKFSYEQYF,TGTGCCAGCAGTGTAAAGTTCTCCTACGAGCAGTACTTC
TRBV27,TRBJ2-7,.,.,CASSPQQVIPGVYEQYF,TGTGCCAGCAGTCCGCAACAGGTTATTCCGGGGGTCTACGAGCAGTACTTC
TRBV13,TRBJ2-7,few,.,CASSLGAGPAYEQYF,TGTGCCAGCAGCTTAGGGGCAGGGCCTGCCTACGAGCAGTACTTC
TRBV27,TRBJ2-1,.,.,CASSRGQNYNEQFF,TGTGCCAGCAGTCGAGGACAGAACTACAATGAGCAGTTCTTC
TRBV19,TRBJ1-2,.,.,CASSTIASQGFYGYTF,TGTGCCAGTAGTACGATTGCGAGTCAGGGGTTCTATGGCTACACCTTC
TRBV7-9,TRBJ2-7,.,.,CASGGLAYEQYF,TGTGCCAGCGGGGGGCTGGCCTACGAGCAGTACTTC
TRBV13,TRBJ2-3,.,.,CASSPRTLGTDTQYF,TGTGCCAGCAGCCCCCGAACACTGGGCACAGATACGCAGTATTTT
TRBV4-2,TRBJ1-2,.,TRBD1,CASSLPVGQGHGYTF,TGTGCCAGCAGCTTACCCGTCGGACAGGGCCATGGCTACACCTTC
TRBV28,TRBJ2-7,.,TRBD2,CASSPGTSEQYF,TGTGCCAGCAGTCCCGGGACTAGCGAGCAGTACTTC
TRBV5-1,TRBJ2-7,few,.,CASSPPDSYEQYF,TGCGCCAGCAGCCCCCCGGACAGCTACGAGCAGTACTTC
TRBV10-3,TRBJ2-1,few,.,CAISYGSRYNEQFF,TGTGCCATCAGTTACGGGTCCCGATACAATGAGCAGTTCTTC
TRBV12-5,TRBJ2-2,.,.,CASGEAVNGGLNTGELFF,TGTGCTAGTGGGGAGGCGGTGAACGGGGGCCTGAACACCGGGGAGCTGTTTTTT
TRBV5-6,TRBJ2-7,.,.,CASSFSPDRYEQYF,TGTGCCAGCAGCTTCTCTCCGGATAGGTACGAGCAGTACTTC
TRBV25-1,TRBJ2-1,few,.,CASGVSYNEQFF,TGTGCCAGCGGGGTCTCCTACAATGAGCAGTTCTTC
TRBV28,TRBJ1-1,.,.,CASSPGAEAFF,TGTGCCAGCAGCCCGGGGGCCGAAGCTTTCTTT
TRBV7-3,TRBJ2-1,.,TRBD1,CASSSLAGTGYNEQFF,TGTGCCAGCAGTTCTCTTGCCGGGACAGGGTACAATGAGCAGTTCTTC
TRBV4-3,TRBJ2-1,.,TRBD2,CASSTRRLAGVNEQFF,TGCGCCAGCAGCACCCGTAGGCTAGCGGGAGTGAATGAGCAGTTCTTC
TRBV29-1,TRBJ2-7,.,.,CSVLGGAYEQYF,TGCAGCGTCCTCGGGGGAGCCTACGAGCAGTACTTC
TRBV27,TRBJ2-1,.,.,CASAGLSSYNEQFF,TGTGCCTCGGCAGGCTTAAGCTCCTACAATGAGCAGTTCTTC
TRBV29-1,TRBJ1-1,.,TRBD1,CSVEDFSPGGDTEAFF,TGCAGCGTTGAAGATTTCTCGCCAGGGGGAGACACTGAAGCTTTCTTT
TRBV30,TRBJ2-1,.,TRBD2,CAWRTSGPYNEQFF,TGTGCCTGGAGGACTAGCGGGCCCTACAATGAGCAGTTCTTC
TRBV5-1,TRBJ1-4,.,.,CASRHDLLGEKLFF,TGCGCCAGCAGACACGACCTACTTGGTGAAAAACTGTTTTTT
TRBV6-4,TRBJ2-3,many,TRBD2,CASSETSGMDTQYF,TGTGCCAGCAGTGAGACTAGCGGGATGGATACGCAGTATTTT
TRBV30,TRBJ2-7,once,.,CAWSAETQGYEQYF,TGTGCCTGGAGTGCCGAAACACAGGGCTACGAGCAGTACTTC
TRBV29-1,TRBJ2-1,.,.,CSVEIPLRENEQFF,TGCAGCGTTGAAATCCCCCTGCGGGAAAATGAGCAGTTCTTC
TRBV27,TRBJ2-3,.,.,CASGLLAADTQYF,TGTGCCAGCGGACTTCTTGCGGCAGATACGCAGTATTTT